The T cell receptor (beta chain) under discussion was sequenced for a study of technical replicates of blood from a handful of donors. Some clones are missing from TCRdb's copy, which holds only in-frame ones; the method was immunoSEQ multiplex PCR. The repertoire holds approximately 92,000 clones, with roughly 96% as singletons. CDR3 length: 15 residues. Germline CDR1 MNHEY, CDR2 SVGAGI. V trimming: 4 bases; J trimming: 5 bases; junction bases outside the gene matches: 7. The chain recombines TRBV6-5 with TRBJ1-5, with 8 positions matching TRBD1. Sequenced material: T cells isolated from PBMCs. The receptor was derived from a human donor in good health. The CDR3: CASSSLQGAHQPQHF. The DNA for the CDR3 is TGTGCCAGCAGTTCGTTGCAGGGGGCACATCAGCCCCAGCATTTT.